This TCR beta chain was recorded in a study of T cell repertoires in cytomegalovirus infection. Study-level information: Public TCR beta signatures indicated both CMV infection and matching HLA type.

This clonotype was counted a few times. The antigen remains unidentified. TCRdb reanalysed the reads using MiXCR and keeps one entry per CDR3 protein. The sample lists over 150,000 distinct CDR3 sequences, 17% seen once, with under 30% in the top ten. The CDR3 length is 13 residues. Germline V CDR1 and CDR2: SQVTM, ANQGSEA. The V gene lost 7 bases and the J gene lost 0 bases, with 10 bases spanning the gap. Study-wide findings and caveats: CMV-specific TCR beta clonotypes restricted by HLA-C dominated the ex vivo response. Pooled public TCR beta family frequency picked out CMV carriers with the relevant HLA.

The chain recombines TRBV29-1 with TRBJ2-1; D remains unclear. The origin of this receptor is a human donor in good health (CMV status not recorded). Some clones in this sample may be carry-over from other donors' samples. Sequencing was performed on CD8+ T cells from PBMCs. CDR3 amino acids: CSASVSSYNEQFF. CDR3 nucleotides: TGCAGCGCTTCGGTAAGCTCCTACAATGAGCAGTTCTTC.